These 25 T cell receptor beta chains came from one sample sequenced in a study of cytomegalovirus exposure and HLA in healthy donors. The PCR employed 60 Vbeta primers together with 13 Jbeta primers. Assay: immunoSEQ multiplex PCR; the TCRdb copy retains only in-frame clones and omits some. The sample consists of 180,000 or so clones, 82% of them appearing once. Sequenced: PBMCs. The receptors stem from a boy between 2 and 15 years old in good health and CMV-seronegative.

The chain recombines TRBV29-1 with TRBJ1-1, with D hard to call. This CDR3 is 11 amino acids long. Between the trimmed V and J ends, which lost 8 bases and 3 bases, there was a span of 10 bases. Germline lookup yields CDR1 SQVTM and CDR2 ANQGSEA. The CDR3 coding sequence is TGCAGCCCATACCGAGACACTGAAGCTTTCTTT. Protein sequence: CSPYRDTEAFF.

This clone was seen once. CDR3 DNA sequence: TGTGCCAGCAGACCAGCGGCGCACTACGAGCAGTACTTC. It yields the protein CASRPAAHYEQYF. The chain links TRBV7-2 to TRBJ2-7; a possible D gene is TRBD2 (5 bases). Germline CDR1 SGHTA, CDR2 FQGNSA. The CDR3 sequence is 13 residues long. With 6 bases removed from V and 3 bases from J, the gap between germline ends came to 12 bases.

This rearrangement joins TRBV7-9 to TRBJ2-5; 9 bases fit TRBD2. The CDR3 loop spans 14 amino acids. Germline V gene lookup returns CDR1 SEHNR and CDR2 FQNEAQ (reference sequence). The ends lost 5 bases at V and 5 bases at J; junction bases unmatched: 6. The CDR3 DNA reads TGTGCCAGCAGCGCGCGGGGGGGCCTTGAGACCCAGTACTTC. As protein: CASSARGGLETQYF.

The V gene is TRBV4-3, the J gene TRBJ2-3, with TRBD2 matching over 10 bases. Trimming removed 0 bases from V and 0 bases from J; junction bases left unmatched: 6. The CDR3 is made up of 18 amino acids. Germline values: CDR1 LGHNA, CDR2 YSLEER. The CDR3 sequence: CASSQDSLAGVSTDTQYF. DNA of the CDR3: TGCGCCAGCAGCCAAGATAGCCTAGCGGGGGTGAGCACAGATACGCAGTATTTT.

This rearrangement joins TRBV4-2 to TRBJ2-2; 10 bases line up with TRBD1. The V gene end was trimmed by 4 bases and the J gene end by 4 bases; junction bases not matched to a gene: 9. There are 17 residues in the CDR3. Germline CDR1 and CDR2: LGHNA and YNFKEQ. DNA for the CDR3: TGTGCCAGCAGCCGCAAGCCGGACAGGGGGGGCACCGGGGAGCTGTTTTTT. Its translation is CASSRKPDRGGTGELFF.

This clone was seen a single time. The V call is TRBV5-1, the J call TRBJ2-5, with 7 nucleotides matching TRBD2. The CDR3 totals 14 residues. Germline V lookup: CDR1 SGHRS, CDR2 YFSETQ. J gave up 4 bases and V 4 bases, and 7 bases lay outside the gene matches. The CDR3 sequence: CASSPGTNGETQYF. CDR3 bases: TGCGCCAGCAGCCCCGGGACTAATGGAGAGACCCAGTACTTC.

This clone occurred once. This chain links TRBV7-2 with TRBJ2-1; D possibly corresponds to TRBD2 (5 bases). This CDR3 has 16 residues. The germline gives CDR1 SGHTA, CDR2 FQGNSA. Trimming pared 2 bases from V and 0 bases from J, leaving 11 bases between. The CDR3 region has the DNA TGTGCCAGCAGCTTAAAAGCGGTCAGCTCCTACAATGAGCAGTTCTTC. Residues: CASSLKAVSSYNEQFF.

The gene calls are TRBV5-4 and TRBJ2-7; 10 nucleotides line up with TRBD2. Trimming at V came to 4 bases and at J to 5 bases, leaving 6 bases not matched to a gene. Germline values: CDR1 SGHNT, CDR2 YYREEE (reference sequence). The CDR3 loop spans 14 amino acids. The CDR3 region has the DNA TGTGCCAGCAGCCAGCGGGGGGGCCTGAACGAGCAGTACTTC. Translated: CASSQRGGLNEQYF.

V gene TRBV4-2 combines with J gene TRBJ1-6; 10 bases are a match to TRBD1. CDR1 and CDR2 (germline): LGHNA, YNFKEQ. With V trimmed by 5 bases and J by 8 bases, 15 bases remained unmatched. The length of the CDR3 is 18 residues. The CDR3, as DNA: TGTGCCAGCAGCGGTTACAGGGGACAGGGGTCTAACGATTCACCCCTCCACTTT. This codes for CASSGYRGQGSNDSPLHF.

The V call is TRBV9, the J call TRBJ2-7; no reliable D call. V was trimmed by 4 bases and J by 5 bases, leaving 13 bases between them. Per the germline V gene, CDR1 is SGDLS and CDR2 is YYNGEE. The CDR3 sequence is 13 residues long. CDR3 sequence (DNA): TGTGCCAGCAGCCCCGCGAGGTTCGACGAGCAGTACTTC. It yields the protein CASSPARFDEQYF. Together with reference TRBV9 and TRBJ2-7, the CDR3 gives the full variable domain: DSGVTQTPKHLITATGQRVTLRCSPRSGDLSVYWYQQSLDQGLQFLIQYYNGEERAKGNILERFSAQQFPDLHSELNLSSLELGDSALYFCASSPARFDEQYFGPGTRLTVT.

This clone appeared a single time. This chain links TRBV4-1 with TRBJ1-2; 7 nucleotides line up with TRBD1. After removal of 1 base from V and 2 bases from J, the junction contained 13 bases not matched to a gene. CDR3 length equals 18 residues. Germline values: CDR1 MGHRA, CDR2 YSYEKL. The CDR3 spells CASSQGSGQTGKNYGYTF. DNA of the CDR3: TGCGCCAGCAGCCAAGGTTCGGGACAGACAGGGAAAAACTATGGCTACACCTTC.

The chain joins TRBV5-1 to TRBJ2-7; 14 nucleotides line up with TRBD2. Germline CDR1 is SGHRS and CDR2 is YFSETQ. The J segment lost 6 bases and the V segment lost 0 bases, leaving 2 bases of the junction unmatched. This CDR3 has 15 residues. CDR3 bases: TGCGCCAGCAGCTTGGGGACTAGCGGGGGGTTCGAGCAGTACTTC. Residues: CASSLGTSGGFEQYF.

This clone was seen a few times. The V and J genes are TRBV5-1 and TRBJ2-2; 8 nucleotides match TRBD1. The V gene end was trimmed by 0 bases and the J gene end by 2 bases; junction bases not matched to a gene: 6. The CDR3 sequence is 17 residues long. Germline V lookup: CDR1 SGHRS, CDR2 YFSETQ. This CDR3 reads CASSLAPGTGNTGELFF. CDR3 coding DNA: TGCGCCAGCAGCTTGGCCCCTGGGACAGGCAACACCGGGGAGCTGTTTTTT.

The DNA of the CDR3 is TGTGCCAGCAGTCCACAGGGGGCACGGTCACCCCTCCACTTT. Its protein product is CASSPQGARSPLHF. This sequence joins TRBV27 and TRBJ1-6; 9 nucleotides line up with TRBD1. V gave up 5 bases and J gave up 10 bases; unmatched junction bases: 6. There are 14 residues in the CDR3. The germline V gene encodes CDR1 MNHEY and CDR2 SMNVEV (reference sequence).

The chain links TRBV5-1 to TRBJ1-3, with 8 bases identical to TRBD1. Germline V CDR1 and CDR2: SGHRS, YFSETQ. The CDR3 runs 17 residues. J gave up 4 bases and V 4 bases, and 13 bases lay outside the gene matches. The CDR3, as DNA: TGCGCCAGCAGCCGATCGATGAGGACAGGGAAGGGAAACACCATATATTTT. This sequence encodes CASSRSMRTGKGNTIYF.

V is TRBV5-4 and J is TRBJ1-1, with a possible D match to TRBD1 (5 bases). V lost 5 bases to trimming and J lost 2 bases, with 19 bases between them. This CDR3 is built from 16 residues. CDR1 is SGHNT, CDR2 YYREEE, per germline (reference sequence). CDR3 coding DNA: TGTGCCAGCAGGGGGCTCGGGCCAGTTCATAACACTGAAGCTTTCTTT. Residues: CASRGLGPVHNTEAFF.

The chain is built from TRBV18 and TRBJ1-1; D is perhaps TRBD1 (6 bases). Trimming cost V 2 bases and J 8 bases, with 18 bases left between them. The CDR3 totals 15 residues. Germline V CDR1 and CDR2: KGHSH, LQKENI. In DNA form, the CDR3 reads TGTGCCAGCTCACCAATAATACAGGGTAGTGGAGAAGCTTTCTTT. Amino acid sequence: CASSPIIQGSGEAFF.

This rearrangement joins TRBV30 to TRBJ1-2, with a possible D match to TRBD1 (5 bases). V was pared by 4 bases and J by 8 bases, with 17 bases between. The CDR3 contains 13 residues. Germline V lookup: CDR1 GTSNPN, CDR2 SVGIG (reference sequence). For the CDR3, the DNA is TGTGCCTGGACCGCGGGGGGGGTCGGCGGCTACACCTTC. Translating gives CAWTAGGVGGYTF.

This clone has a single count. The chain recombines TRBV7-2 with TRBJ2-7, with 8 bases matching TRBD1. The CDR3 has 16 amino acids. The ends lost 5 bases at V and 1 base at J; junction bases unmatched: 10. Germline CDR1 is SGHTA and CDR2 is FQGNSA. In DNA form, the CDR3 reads TGTGCCAGCAGCCAAAGTCGGACAGGGTATTCCTACGAGCAGTACTTC. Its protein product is CASSQSRTGYSYEQYF.

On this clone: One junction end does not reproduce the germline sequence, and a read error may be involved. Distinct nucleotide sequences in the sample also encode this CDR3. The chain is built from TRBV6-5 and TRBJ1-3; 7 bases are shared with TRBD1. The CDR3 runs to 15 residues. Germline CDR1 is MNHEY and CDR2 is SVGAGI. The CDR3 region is CASSSVGAGGTTIYF. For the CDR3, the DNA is TGTGCCAGCAGTTCCGTTGGGGCAGGGGGTACCACCATATACTTT.

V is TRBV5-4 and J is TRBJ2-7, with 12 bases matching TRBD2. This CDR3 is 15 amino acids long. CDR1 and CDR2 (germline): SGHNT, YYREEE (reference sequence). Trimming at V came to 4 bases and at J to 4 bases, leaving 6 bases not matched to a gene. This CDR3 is CASSTSGGLRYEQYF. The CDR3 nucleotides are TGTGCCAGCAGCACTAGCGGGGGGTTGAGGTACGAGCAGTACTTC. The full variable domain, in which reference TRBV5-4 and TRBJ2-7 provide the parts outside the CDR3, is ETGVTQSPTHLIKTRGQQVTLRCSSQSGHNTVSWYQQALGQGPQFIFQYYREEENGRGNFPPRFSGLQFPNYSSELNVNALELDDSALYLCASSTSGGLRYEQYFGPGTRLTVT.

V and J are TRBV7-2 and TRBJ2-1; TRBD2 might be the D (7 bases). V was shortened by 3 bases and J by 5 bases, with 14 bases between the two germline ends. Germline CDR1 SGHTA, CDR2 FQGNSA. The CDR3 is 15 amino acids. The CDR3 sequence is CASSFRGGADNEQFF. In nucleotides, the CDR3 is TGTGCCAGCAGCTTTCGTGGGGGGGCGGACAATGAGCAGTTCTTC.

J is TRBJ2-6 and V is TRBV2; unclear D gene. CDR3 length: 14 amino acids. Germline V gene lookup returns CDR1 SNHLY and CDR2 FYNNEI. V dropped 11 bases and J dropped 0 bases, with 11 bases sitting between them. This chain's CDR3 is CACVPGSGANVLTF. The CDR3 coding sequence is TGTGCCTGCGTTCCAGGCTCTGGGGCCAACGTCCTGACTTTC.

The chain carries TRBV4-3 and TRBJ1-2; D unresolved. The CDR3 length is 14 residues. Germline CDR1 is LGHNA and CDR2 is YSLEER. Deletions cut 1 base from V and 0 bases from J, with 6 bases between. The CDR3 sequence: CASSQGRSNYGYTF. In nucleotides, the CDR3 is TGCGCCAGCAGCCAAGGCCGGTCTAACTATGGCTACACCTTC.

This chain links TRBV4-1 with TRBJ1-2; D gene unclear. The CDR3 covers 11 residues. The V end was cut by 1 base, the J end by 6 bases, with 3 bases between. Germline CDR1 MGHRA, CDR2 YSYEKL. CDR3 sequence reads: CASSQGDGYTF. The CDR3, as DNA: TGCGCCAGCAGCCAAGGCGATGGCTACACCTTC.